A single sample gave rise to the 8 T cell receptor beta chains below, sequenced in a study of breast tumors, draining lymph nodes, adjacent tissues. Samples came from axillary lymph nodes draining the breast cancer. TCRdb independently ran MiXCR on the multiplex PCR reads; one entry per CDR3 protein. The data hold around 170,000 distinct CDR3 sequences, with approximately 30% observed a single time. The specimen sequenced was axillary lymph node tissue. These receptors originate from a female donor with breast cancer. Some clones in this sample may be carry-over from other donors' samples.

This clonotype was seen many times. The J gene is TRBJ1-2, the V gene TRBV19, with D perhaps matching TRBD1 (5 bases). This CDR3 has 16 amino acids. Germline CDR1 LNHDA, CDR2 SQIVND (reference sequence). V dropped 7 bases and J dropped 1 base, with 19 bases sitting between them. The CDR3, as DNA: TGTGCCAGTACTCGAAGGGTGGGACTCCTTAACTATGGCTACACCTTC. This translates into CASTRRVGLLNYGYTF.

CDR3 in DNA: TGTGCCAGCAGCTCTCGAAAAGAACCGGGGGCGCGTGTCTACACCTTC. The encoded protein is CASSSRKEPGARVYTF. The chain is built from TRBV13 and TRBJ1-2, with TRBD1 as a possible D gene (6 bases). The V gene's germline CDR1 is PRHDT and CDR2 FYEKMQ (reference sequence). CDR3 length equals 16 residues. The V end was cut by 4 bases, the J end by 10 bases, with 25 bases between.

Details on this clonotype: In this CDR3 the conserved last residue, phenylalanine or tryptophan, is missing, so a read error is likely. J is TRBJ2-3 and V is TRBV10-1, with a tentative D call TRBD1 (6 bases). The J call may not be correct, given that the DNA end is closer to TRBJ1-5. Germline CDR1 WNHNN, CDR2 SYGVQD (reference sequence). CDR3 size: 16 residues. The CDR3 DNA reads TGCGCCAGCAGTGAGGAGGGTAGCGGGGGCACAGGTACGCAGCATTCT. Encoded protein: CASSEEGSGGTGTQHS.

This clonotype was observed a single time. This may stem from a read error, because a much larger clone lies one nucleotide away. The CDR3 does not close with the conserved phenylalanine or tryptophan, likely indicating a read error. J is TRBJ1-4 and V is TRBV18, with a weak D call TRBD1 (5 bases). Between the trimmed V and J ends, which lost 0 bases and 8 bases, there was a span of 13 bases. CDR3 length: 15 amino acids. Per germline, CDR1 KGHSH and CDR2 LQKENI. CDR3 in amino acids: CASSPPRQGSEKLFY. The CDR3 bases are TGTGCCAGCTCACCACCGAGGCAGGGAAGCGAAAAACTGTTTTAT.

This clonotype was counted at least ten times. The chain combines TRBV2 with TRBJ2-3; D is unclear. Germline V gene lookup returns CDR1 SNHLY and CDR2 FYNNEI. V lost 6 bases, J lost 1 base, and 11 bases lay in between. This CDR3 contains 14 residues. Written as DNA, the CDR3 is TGTGCCAGCAGGCCGACTCTCGGCACAGATACGCAGTATTTT. Protein sequence: CASRPTLGTDTQYF.

In its sample, this clonotype was seen many times. V and J are TRBV29-1 and TRBJ2-5, with 7 bases that match TRBD1. The CDR3 covers 13 residues. From germline, CDR1 is SQVTM and CDR2 ANQGSEA. The junction had 7 bases not matched to a gene; V was cut back by 4 bases and J by 5 bases. DNA for the CDR3: TGCAGCGTTGGGCTACAGGGGATCGAGACCCAGTACTTC. It is translated as CSVGLQGIETQYF.

This clonotype was recorded a few times. The chain employs TRBV27 and TRBJ2-7, with D possibly being TRBD1 or TRBD2 (5 bases each). The CDR3 covers 16 residues. CDR1 and CDR2 from the germline V gene are MNHEY and SMNVEV (reference sequence). Trimming shortened V by 3 bases and J by 0 bases, and 15 bases separated the two germline ends. CDR3: CASSFHGAPTSYEQYF. The CDR3, as DNA: TGTGCCAGCAGTTTCCACGGGGCTCCTACCTCCTACGAGCAGTACTTC.

This clonotype was picked up a small number of times. A much more abundant neighbour one base away suggests this may be a read error. The rearrangement links TRBV9 to TRBJ1-4, with 10 bases that match TRBD1. CDR3 length: 17 amino acids. CDR1 is SGDLS and CDR2 is YYNGEE in the germline V gene. CDR3 region: CTSSVGDRGQYNEKLFF. In nucleotides, the CDR3 is TGTACCAGCAGCGTTGGGGACAGGGGCCAATATAATGAAAAACTGTTTTTT.